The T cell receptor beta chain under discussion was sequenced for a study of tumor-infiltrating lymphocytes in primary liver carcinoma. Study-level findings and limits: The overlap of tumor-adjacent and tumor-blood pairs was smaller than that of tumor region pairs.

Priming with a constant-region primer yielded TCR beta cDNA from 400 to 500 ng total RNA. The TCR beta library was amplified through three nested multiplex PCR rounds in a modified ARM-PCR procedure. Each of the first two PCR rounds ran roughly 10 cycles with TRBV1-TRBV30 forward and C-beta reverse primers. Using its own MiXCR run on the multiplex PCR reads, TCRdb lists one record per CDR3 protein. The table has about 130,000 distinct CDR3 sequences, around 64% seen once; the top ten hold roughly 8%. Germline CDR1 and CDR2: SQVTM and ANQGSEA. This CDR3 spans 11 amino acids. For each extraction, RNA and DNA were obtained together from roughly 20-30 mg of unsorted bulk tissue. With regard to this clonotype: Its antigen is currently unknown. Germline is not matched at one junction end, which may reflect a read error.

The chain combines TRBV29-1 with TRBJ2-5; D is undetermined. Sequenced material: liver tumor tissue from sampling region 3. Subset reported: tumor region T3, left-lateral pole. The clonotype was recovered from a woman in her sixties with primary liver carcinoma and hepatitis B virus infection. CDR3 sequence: CSVVLLEIQHF. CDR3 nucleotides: TGCAGCGTTGTTCTGCTGGAGATCCAGCACTTC.